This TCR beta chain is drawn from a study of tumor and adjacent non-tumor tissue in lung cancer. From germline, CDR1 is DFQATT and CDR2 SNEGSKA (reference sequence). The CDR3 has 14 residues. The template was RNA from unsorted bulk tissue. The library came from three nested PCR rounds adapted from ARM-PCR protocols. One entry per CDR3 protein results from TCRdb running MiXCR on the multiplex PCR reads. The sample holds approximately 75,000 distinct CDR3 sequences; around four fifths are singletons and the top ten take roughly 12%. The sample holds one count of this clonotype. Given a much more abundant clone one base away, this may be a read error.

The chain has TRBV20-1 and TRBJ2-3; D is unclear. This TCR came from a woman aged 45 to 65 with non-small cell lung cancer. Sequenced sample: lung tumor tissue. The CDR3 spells CSAPKHYYTNTQYF. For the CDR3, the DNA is TGCAGTGCTCCTAAACACTACTACACAAATACGCAGTATTTT.